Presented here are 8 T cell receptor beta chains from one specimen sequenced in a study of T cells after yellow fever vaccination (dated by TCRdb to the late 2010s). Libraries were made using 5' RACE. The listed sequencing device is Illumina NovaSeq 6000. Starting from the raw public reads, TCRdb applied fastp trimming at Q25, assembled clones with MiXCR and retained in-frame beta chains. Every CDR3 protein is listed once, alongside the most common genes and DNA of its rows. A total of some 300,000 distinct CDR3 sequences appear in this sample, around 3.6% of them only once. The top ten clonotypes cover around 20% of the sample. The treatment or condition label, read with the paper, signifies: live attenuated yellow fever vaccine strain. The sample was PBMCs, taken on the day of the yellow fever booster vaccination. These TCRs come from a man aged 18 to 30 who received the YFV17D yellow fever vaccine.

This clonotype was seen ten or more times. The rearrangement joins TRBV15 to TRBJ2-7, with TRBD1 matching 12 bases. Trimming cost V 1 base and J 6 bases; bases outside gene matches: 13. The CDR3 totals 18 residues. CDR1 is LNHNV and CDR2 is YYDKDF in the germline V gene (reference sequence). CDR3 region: CATSRVGTGGLRNFEQYF. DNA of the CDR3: TGTGCCACCAGCAGAGTGGGGACAGGGGGCCTTCGGAATTTCGAGCAGTACTTC.

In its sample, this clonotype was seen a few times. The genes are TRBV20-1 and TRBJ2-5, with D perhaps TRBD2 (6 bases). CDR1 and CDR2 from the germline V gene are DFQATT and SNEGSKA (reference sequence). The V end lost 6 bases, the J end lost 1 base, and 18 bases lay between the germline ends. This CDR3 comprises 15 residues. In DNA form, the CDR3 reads TGCAGTGCAAGGGACTCCAGATTATTCCAAGAGACCCAGTACTTC. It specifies CSARDSRLFQETQYF.

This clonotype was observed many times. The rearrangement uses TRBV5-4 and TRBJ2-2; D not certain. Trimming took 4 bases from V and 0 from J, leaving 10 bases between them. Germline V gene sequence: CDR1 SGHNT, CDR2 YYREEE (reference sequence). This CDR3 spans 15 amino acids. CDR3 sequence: CASSTSTANTGELFF. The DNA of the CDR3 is TGTGCCAGCAGCACAAGCACAGCGAACACCGGGGAGCTGTTTTTT.

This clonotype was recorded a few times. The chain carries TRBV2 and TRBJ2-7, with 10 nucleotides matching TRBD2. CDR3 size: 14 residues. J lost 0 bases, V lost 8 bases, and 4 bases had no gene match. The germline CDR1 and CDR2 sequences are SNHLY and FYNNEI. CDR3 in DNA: TGTGCCAGCCTAGCGGGGGTTGTCTCCTACGAGCAGTACTTC. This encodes CASLAGVVSYEQYF.

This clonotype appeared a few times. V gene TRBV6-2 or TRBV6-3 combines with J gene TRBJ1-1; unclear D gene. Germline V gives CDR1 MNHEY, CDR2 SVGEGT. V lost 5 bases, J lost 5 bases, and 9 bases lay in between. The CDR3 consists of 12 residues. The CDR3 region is CASSKRATEAFF. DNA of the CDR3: TGTGCCAGCAGTAAAAGGGCGACTGAAGCTTTCTTT.

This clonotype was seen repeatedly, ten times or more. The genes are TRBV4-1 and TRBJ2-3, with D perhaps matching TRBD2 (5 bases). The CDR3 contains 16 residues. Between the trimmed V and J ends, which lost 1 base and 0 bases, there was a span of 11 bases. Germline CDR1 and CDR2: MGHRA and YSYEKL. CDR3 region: CASSQVGLPSTDTQYF. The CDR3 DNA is TGCGCCAGCAGCCAAGTAGGACTCCCTAGCACAGATACGCAGTATTTT.

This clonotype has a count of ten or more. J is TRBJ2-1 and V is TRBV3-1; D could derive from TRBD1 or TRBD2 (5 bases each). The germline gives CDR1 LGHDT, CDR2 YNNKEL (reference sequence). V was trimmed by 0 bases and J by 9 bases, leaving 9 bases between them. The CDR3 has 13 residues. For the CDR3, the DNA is TGTGCCAGCAGCCAAGATTATGGGGGTGAGCAGTTCTTC. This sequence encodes CASSQDYGGEQFF.

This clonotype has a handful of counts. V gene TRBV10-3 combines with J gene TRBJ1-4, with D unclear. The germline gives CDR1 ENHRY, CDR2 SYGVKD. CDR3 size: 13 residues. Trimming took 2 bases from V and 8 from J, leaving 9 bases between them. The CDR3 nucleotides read TGTGCCATCAGTGAGCCGCGTGAGGAAAAACTGTTTTTT. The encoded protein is CAISEPREEKLFF.